This T cell receptor (beta chain) appears in the sequencing data of a study of CD8 T cells in ankylosing spondylitis. This clonotype was detected a few times. Its antigen remains unidentified. The study's findings and limits: Disease-linked clones, CD8+, were relatively rare in peripheral blood. A motif of under ten highly homologous TCR beta variants was seen as apparently characteristic of ankylosing spondylitis blood. Reports say disease-linked clones showed up significantly more in matched ankylosing spondylitis synovial fluid. Earlier work had already found some motif variants in reactive arthritis synovial fluid and blood.

TCRdb used MiXCR to reprocess the 5' RACE reads, holding one entry per CDR3 protein. The sample yields more than 30,000 distinct CDR3 sequences, approximately 9.9% seen once. The receptor was derived from a male donor with ankylosing spondylitis. The sequenced material came from synovial fluid, either unsorted or a sorted T cell fraction (not recorded which).

This CDR3 reads CSANYLRTDTQYF. The CDR3 bases are TGCAGTGCAAACTACCTGCGCACAGATACGCAGTATTTT. J is TRBJ2-3 and V is TRBV20-1, with unresolved D. CDR3 length equals 13 residues. V lost 6 bases to trimming and J lost 1 base, with 11 bases between them. CDR1 is DFQATT and CDR2 is SNEGSKA in the germline V gene (reference sequence).